The rows below give T cell receptor beta chains drawn from one sample of a study of beta chain features in type 1 diabetes. TCRdb's table, derived via immunoSEQ multiplex PCR, lists solely in-frame clones and lacks some. The sample lists under 300,000 clones; about 30% were seen once. Sequences were obtained from central memory CD4+ T cells from blood. These receptors all stem from a man aged 25-40 years in good health. CDR3s include the opening cysteine and the closing phenylalanine or tryptophan. The D gene is left open where the match is weak. Expanded clones are given a class, and other clones once, few, many or no size at all.

size,D,V,J,CDR3,DNA
NA,NA,TRBV10-2,TRBJ2-1,CASTGGINEQFF,TGCGCCAGCACGGGCGGGATCAATGAGCAGTTCTTC
few,TRBD1,TRBV6-6,TRBJ1-2,CASSYGTEANYGYTF,TGTGCCAGCAGTTACGGGACAGAAGCTAACTATGGCTACACCTTC
few,NA,TRBV4-3,TRBJ1-5,CASSQEAFDQPQHF,TGCGCCAGCAGCCAAGAGGCATTTGATCAGCCCCAGCATTTT
NA,NA,TRBV7-9,TRBJ2-6,CASTPTGRASGANVLTF,TGTGCCAGCACCCCGACGGGCAGGGCCTCTGGGGCCAACGTCCTGACTTTC
NA,NA,TRBV6-1,TRBJ2-3,CASSEDGNTQYF,TGTGCCAGCAGTGAAGATGGAAATACGCAGTATTTT
NA,NA,TRBV20-1,TRBJ2-7,CSARSYEQYF,TGCAGTGCCCGCTCCTACGAGCAGTACTTC
NA,NA,TRBV5-6,TRBJ2-7,CASSPGVSQQYF,TGTGCCAGCAGCCCCGGGGTGAGTCAGCAGTACTTC
NA,TRBD2,TRBV5-6,TRBJ2-7,CASSALAGGRNEQYF,TGTGCCAGCAGCGCCTTAGCGGGAGGGAGAAACGAGCAGTACTTC
NA,NA,TRBV30,TRBJ2-7,CAWMRLGSAAYEQYF,TGTGCCTGGATGCGCTTGGGGTCAGCGGCCTACGAGCAGTACTTC
few,NA,TRBV30,TRBJ2-7,CAWSESLAPYEQYF,TGTGCCTGGAGTGAGTCACTGGCTCCCTACGAGCAGTACTTC
NA,NA,TRBV30,TRBJ1-3,CALTPSSGNTIYF,TGTGCCTTGACACCCTCCTCTGGAAACACCATATATTTT
few,NA,TRBV30,TRBJ2-2,CAWNQPGGTGELFF,TGTGCCTGGAACCAACCCGGAGGCACCGGGGAGCTGTTTTTT
few,TRBD1,TRBV15,TRBJ2-5,CATSPRQGEQETQYF,TGTGCCACCAGCCCTCGACAGGGGGAACAAGAGACCCAGTACTTC
NA,TRBD1,TRBV7-2,TRBJ2-1,CASSSDTGGSRNEQFF,TGTGCCAGCAGCTCAGATACAGGGGGCTCCCGCAATGAGCAGTTCTTC
NA,NA,TRBV28,TRBJ2-1,CASSPAAGSKNEQFF,TGTGCCAGCTCACCGGCCGCGGGGAGTAAAAATGAGCAGTTCTTC
few,TRBD2,TRBV29-1,TRBJ2-5,CSVEGGLATQETQYF,TGCAGCGTTGAGGGGGGACTAGCGACCCAAGAGACCCAGTACTTC
NA,TRBD1,TRBV30,TRBJ2-1,CAWSATGNEQFF,TGTGCCTGGAGTGCGACAGGGAATGAGCAGTTCTTC
few,NA,TRBV7-2,TRBJ2-5,CASSLYQETQYF,TGTGCCAGCAGCCTTTACCAAGAGACCCAGTACTTC
NA,TRBD2,TRBV5-1,TRBJ2-3,CASSLELAGNTDTQYF,TGCGCCAGCAGCTTGGAACTAGCGGGGAACACAGATACGCAGTATTTT
NA,NA,TRBV29-1,TRBJ2-3,CSVEDKAGKGTDTQYF,TGCAGCGTTGAAGATAAGGCGGGGAAGGGCACAGATACGCAGTATTTT
few,TRBD2,TRBV11-2,TRBJ2-1,CASRVSGGTWGQFF,TGTGCCAGCAGAGTTAGCGGGGGCACCTGGGGGCAGTTCTTC
few,TRBD2,TRBV10-3,TRBJ2-7,CATRFERGTYEQYF,TGTGCCACTCGGTTCGAGCGGGGAACCTACGAGCAGTACTTC
NA,TRBD1,TRBV29-1,TRBJ2-7,CSVVLTGGAVEQYF,TGCAGCGTTGTATTGACAGGGGGCGCGGTGGAGCAGTACTTC
few,NA,TRBV9,TRBJ2-1,CASSVGVGIAYNEQFF,TGTGCCAGCAGCGTAGGAGTCGGGATAGCGTACAATGAGCAGTTCTTC
NA,NA,TRBV13,TRBJ1-3,CASSLGPGRGNTIYF,TGTGCCAGCAGCTTAGGGCCAGGGCGTGGAAACACCATATATTTT
few,TRBD1,TRBV2,TRBJ1-2,CASSVGTGVPAGYTF,TGTGCCAGCAGTGTCGGGACAGGGGTGCCGGCTGGCTACACCTTC
NA,NA,TRBV29-1,TRBJ1-2,CSLAGVHGYTF,TGCAGCCTTGCGGGGGTCCATGGCTACACCTTC
NA,TRBD1,TRBV5-6,TRBJ2-3,CASSLGGQGASDTQYF,TGTGCCAGCAGCTTAGGAGGACAGGGGGCTTCAGATACGCAGTATTTT
few,NA,TRBV2,TRBJ2-5,CASSERPYQETQYF,TGTGCCAGCAGTGAGCGGCCGTACCAAGAGACCCAGTACTTC
NA,TRBD1,TRBV5-1,TRBJ1-2,CASKPTGKGHGYTF,TGCGCCAGCAAACCGACAGGGAAAGGACATGGCTACACCTTC
NA,NA,TRBV7-2,TRBJ1-1,CASSLNAPAAEAFF,TGTGCCAGCAGCTTAAACGCCCCCGCCGCTGAAGCTTTCTTT
NA,TRBD1,TRBV7-2,TRBJ2-2,CASSLGLPRQGKRTGELFF,TGTGCCAGCAGCTTAGGTCTGCCGAGACAGGGAAAGCGCACCGGGGAGCTGTTTTTT
NA,NA,TRBV4-3,TRBJ2-1,CASSQDLLARNNEQFF,TGCGCCAGCAGCCAAGATTTGCTAGCGAGAAACAATGAGCAGTTCTTC
NA,NA,TRBV30,TRBJ2-2,CACYRVSTGELFF,TGTGCCTGTTACAGGGTTAGCACCGGGGAGCTGTTTTTT
few,NA,TRBV7-2,TRBJ2-7,CASSLVAATYEQYF,TGTGCCAGCAGCCTAGTAGCGGCCACCTACGAGCAGTACTTC
NA,NA,TRBV6-5,TRBJ2-1,CASSEPPGGPFF,TGTGCCAGCAGTGAGCCCCCTGGGGGGCCGTTCTTC
many,NA,TRBV7-9,TRBJ2-2,CASSLAGTALAQRGELFF,TGTGCCAGCAGCTTAGCCGGGACGGCCCTTGCACAACGCGGGGAGCTGTTTTTT
few,NA,TRBV7-2,TRBJ2-3,CASSQTGLTLRTDTQYF,TGTGCCAGCAGCCAGACCGGGCTTACCCTAAGGACAGATACGCAGTATTTT
few,NA,TRBV10-3,TRBJ2-3,CAISGEGTSTDTQYF,TGTGCCATCAGTGGCGAGGGGACTAGCACAGATACGCAGTATTTT
few,NA,TRBV27,TRBJ2-6,CASSLRGRNSGANVLTF,TGTGCCAGCAGTTTAAGAGGCAGGAACTCTGGGGCCAACGTCCTGACTTTC
NA,TRBD1,TRBV6-1,TRBJ2-4,CASSEGSGQGAKFGKNIQYF,TGTGCCAGCAGTGAAGGATCGGGACAGGGGGCGAAATTCGGCAAAAACATTCAGTACTTC
NA,NA,TRBV15,TRBJ1-2,CATSRVDRQPSNNYGYTF,TGTGCCACCAGCAGAGTCGACAGGCAACCCTCAAACAACTATGGCTACACCTTC